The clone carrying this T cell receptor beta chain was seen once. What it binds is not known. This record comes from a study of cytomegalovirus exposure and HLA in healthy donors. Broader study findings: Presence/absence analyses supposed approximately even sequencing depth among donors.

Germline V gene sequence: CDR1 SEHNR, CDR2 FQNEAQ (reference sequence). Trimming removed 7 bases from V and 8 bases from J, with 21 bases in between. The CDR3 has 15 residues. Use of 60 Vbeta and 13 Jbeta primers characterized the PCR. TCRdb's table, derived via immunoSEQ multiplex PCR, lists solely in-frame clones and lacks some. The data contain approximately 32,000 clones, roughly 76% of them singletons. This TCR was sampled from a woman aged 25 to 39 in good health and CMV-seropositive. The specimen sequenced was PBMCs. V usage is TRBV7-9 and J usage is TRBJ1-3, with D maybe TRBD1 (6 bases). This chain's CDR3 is CASTTAGGGEHTIYF. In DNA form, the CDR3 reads TGTGCCAGCACTACGGCCGGCGGGGGCGAACACACCATATATTTT.